Below, 13 T cell receptor beta chains from the same sample are listed, as sequenced in a study of shared clonotypes between healthy human individuals. Clones were read by immunoSEQ multiplex PCR, and TCRdb kept only the in-frame ones, dropping some. The sample carries 2 million to 2.5 million clones, 85% to 95% recorded once. The sequenced sample consisted of naive CD4+ T cells from PBMCs. Subset denoted: CD45RA+ positively selected. Receptors originate from a young man in good health. Some clones in this sample may be carry-over from other donors' samples.

This clone was detected once. This chain links TRBV19 with TRBJ2-1, with 9 bases that match TRBD1. CDR1 and CDR2 from the germline V gene are LNHDA and SQIVND (reference sequence). The length of the CDR3 is 13 residues. The V gene end was trimmed by 4 bases and the J gene end by 12 bases; junction bases not matched to a gene: 7. The CDR3 here is CASSSGQGTWQFF. The CDR3 region has the DNA TGTGCCAGTAGTAGCGGACAGGGGACGTGGCAGTTCTTC. Complete variable domain (other parts from reference TRBV19 and TRBJ2-1): DGGITQSPKYLFRKEGQNVTLSCEQNLNHDAMYWYRQDPGQGLRLIYYSQIVNDFQKGDIAEGYSVSREKKESFPLTVTSAQKNPTAFYLCASSSGQGTWQFFGPGTRLTVL.

The rearrangement links TRBV7-2 to TRBJ1-1; D perhaps matches TRBD1 (5 bases). Germline V gene data show CDR1 as SGHTA and CDR2 as FQGNSA. The V gene lost 2 bases and the J gene lost 0 bases, with 7 bases spanning the gap. The CDR3 runs 14 residues. CDR3 residues: CASSLRGMNTEAFF. The CDR3 nucleotides are TGTGCCAGCAGCTTACGGGGCATGAACACTGAAGCTTTCTTT.

V and J are TRBV5-4 and TRBJ2-5; possibly TRBD1 for D (6 bases). The CDR3 spans 13 residues. V lost 4 bases and J lost 5, with 12 bases in between. Germline-derived CDR1 and CDR2 are SGHNT and YYREEE (reference sequence). CDR3 in DNA: TGTGCCAGCAGCGCCATGCAGGGGGAGACCCAGTACTTC. Amino acids: CASSAMQGETQYF.

This chain joins TRBV19 and TRBJ2-7, with 8 bases aligning to TRBD1. Looked up from germline, CDR1 is LNHDA and CDR2 is SQIVND (reference sequence). CDR3 length: 14 residues. The ends lost 5 bases at V and 3 bases at J; junction bases unmatched: 6. This chain's CDR3 is CASSLAGQDYEQYF. In DNA form, the CDR3 reads TGTGCCAGTAGTCTCGCGGGACAGGACTACGAGCAGTACTTC.

The V gene is TRBV30, the J gene TRBJ2-1; D possibly uses TRBD1 or TRBD2 (5 bases each). The germline V gene encodes CDR1 GTSNPN and CDR2 SVGIG (reference sequence). The CDR3 consists of 12 residues. V was clipped by 2 bases and J by 7 bases, with 9 bases between them. This chain's CDR3 is CAWSKWGNEQFF. CDR3 in DNA: TGTGCCTGGAGTAAGTGGGGGAATGAGCAGTTCTTC.

The V gene is TRBV27, the J gene TRBJ1-2; perhaps TRBD1 as D (6 bases). This CDR3 has 14 residues. V was cut by 4 bases and J by 10 bases, with 19 bases left in between. From germline, CDR1 is MNHEY and CDR2 SMNVEV (reference sequence). Here the CDR3 DNA reads TGTGCCAGCAGTTCCCAAGGGGGTCTGGAGGACTACACCTTC. Protein: CASSSQGGLEDYTF.

The V call is TRBV7-2, the J call TRBJ2-5; D is perhaps TRBD1 or TRBD2 (5 bases each). The V end was cut by 5 bases, the J end by 6 bases, with 16 bases between. The V gene's germline CDR1 is SGHTA and CDR2 FQGNSA. This CDR3 is 14 amino acids long. The CDR3 bases are TGTGCCAGCAGCCGAACTGTGGGGGAACAGACCCAGTACTTC. It is translated as CASSRTVGEQTQYF.

CDR3 sequence: CASSLAGDFYNEQFF. For the CDR3, the DNA is TGCGCCAGCAGCTTGGCGGGAGACTTCTACAATGAGCAGTTCTTC. The chain uses TRBV5-1 and TRBJ2-1, with D possibly matching TRBD2 (6 bases). Trimming removed 0 bases from V and 3 bases from J, with 10 bases in between. CDR1 is SGHRS and CDR2 is YFSETQ in the germline V gene. CDR3 length equals 15 residues.

This clone occurred once. The rearrangement joins TRBV5-4 to TRBJ1-3; 9 bases agree with TRBD1. CDR3 length equals 18 residues. The germline gives CDR1 SGHNT, CDR2 YYREEE (reference sequence). V dropped 0 bases and J dropped 1; count of bases not matched to a gene: 8. The CDR3, as DNA: TGTGCCAGCAGCTTGGAGAGGGTCGACAGGGGGTCTGGAAACACCATATATTTT. Amino acids: CASSLERVDRGSGNTIYF.

This chain uses TRBV28 with TRBJ2-5; 7 positions match TRBD1. The junction had 5 bases not matched to a gene; V was cut back by 9 bases and J by 1 base. Germline V gives CDR1 MDHEN, CDR2 SYDVKM. The CDR3 is 13 residues long. CDR3: CASNRDSQETQYF. In nucleotides, the CDR3 is TGTGCCAGTAATCGGGACAGCCAAGAGACCCAGTACTTC.

V usage is TRBV7-9 and J usage is TRBJ2-3; D is uncertain. Germline assignment: CDR1 SEHNR and CDR2 FQNEAQ (reference sequence). CDR3 length: 15 amino acids. The V end lost 2 bases, the J end lost 0 bases, and 9 bases lay between the germline ends. This CDR3 reads CASSLQRSSTDTQYF. CDR3 nucleotides: TGTGCCAGCAGCTTACAGAGATCTAGCACAGATACGCAGTATTTT. The complete variable domain, with remaining parts taken from reference TRBV7-9 and TRBJ2-3, reads DTGVSQNPRHKITKRGQNVTFRCDPISEHNRLYWYRQTLGQGPEFLTYFQNEAQLEKSRLLSDRFSAERPKGSFSTLEIQRTEQGDSAMYLCASSLQRSSTDTQYFGPGTRLTVL.

The gene calls are TRBV11-2 and TRBJ2-7; 16 nucleotides align to TRBD2. Germline V gives CDR1 SGHAT, CDR2 FQNNGV. V shed 5 bases, J shed 1 base, and the junction held 8 bases outside the gene matches. This CDR3 comprises 18 residues. CDR3 residues: CASSPVGLAGGTSYEQYF. The CDR3 nucleotides read TGTGCCAGCAGCCCCGTGGGACTAGCGGGAGGGACGTCCTACGAGCAGTACTTC.

This sequence joins TRBV28 and TRBJ2-7, with 12 bases aligning to TRBD2. The CDR3 has 15 residues. Germline V gene lookup returns CDR1 MDHEN and CDR2 SYDVKM. Germline trimming cut 4 bases from V and 2 bases from J; bases unmatched to any gene: 3. CDR3: CASSSTSGGPYEQYF. DNA of the CDR3: TGTGCCAGCAGTTCGACTAGCGGGGGACCCTACGAGCAGTACTTC. Full variable domain (remainder filled in from reference TRBV28 and TRBJ2-7): DVKVTQSSRYLVKRTGEKVFLECVQDMDHENMFWYRQDPGLGLRLIYFSYDVKMKEKGDIPEGYSVSREKKERFSLILESASTNQTSMYLCASSSTSGGPYEQYFGPGTRLTVT.